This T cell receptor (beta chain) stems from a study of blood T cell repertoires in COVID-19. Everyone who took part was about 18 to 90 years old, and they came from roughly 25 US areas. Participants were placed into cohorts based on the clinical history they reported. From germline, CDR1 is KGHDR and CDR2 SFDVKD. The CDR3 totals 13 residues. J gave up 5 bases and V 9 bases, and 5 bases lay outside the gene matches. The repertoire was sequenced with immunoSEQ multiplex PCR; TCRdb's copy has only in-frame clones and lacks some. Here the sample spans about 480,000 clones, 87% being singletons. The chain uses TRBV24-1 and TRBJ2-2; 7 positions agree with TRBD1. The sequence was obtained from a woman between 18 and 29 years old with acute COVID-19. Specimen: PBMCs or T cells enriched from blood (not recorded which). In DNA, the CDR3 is TGTGCCACCGCGGCAGGGGGAACCGGGGAGCTGTTTTTT. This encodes CATAAGGTGELFF.